This T cell receptor (beta chain) was observed in a study of control samples from healthy donors and cancer patients. Germline CDR1 SGHTA, CDR2 FQGNSA. Trimming cost V 4 bases and J 2 bases, with 12 bases left between them. This CDR3 spans 14 amino acids. Repertoires were generated with immunoSEQ multiplex PCR, while TCRdb's copy carries only in-frame clones and drops some. The sample consists of roughly 70,000 clones, nearly 85% of them appearing once. Sequencing was done on a sample of blood. The chain has TRBV7-2 and TRBJ2-7, with D perhaps being TRBD1 or TRBD2 (5 bases each). The sequence derives from a man aged 45 to 65 in good health. The CDR3 DNA reads TGTGCCAGCAGCTCCGGGGCGGCTCCCTACGAGCAGTACTTC. Translating gives CASSSGAAPYEQYF.